The rows below give T cell receptor beta chains drawn from one sample of a study of beta chain features in type 1 diabetes. Sequenced by immunoSEQ multiplex PCR; TCRdb stores in-frame clones only, minus some. This table holds approximately 18,000 clones, about 50% found once. Sequencing input: stem cell memory CD4+ T cells from blood. Source of these receptors: a man aged 18 to 35 in good health. Both conserved end residues are part of each CDR3. D genes are given only for firm matches. Rows may omit the clone size; those that give it use once, few, many or a size class.

j_gene,abundance,v_gene,d_gene,CDR3nt,CDR3aa
TRBJ2-7,medium-sized,TRBV15,-,TGTGCCACCAGCAGAGCAGTCAGCTCCTACGAGCAGTACTTC,CATSRAVSSYEQYF
TRBJ2-7,medium-sized,TRBV18,TRBD2,TGTGCCAGCTCACCAAATTCGCCTAGCGGGGCCTACGAGCAGTACTTC,CASSPNSPSGAYEQYF
TRBJ1-2,-,TRBV5-1,-,TGCGCCAGCAGTATGGCAGGGAGGCCCCTGGGCTACACCTTC,CASSMAGRPLGYTF
TRBJ2-7,-,TRBV7-2,TRBD1,TGTGCCAGCAGCTTTGTTGGACAGGGATACGAGCAGTACTTC,CASSFVGQGYEQYF
TRBJ1-4,few,TRBV29-1,TRBD1,TGCAGCGGGTGGACAGGGGAAAAACTGTTTTTT,CSGWTGEKLFF
TRBJ2-1,-,TRBV4-3,-,TGCGCCAGCAGCCAAGATTGGGCAGGAGGTTATCTCTACAATGAGCAGTTCTTC,CASSQDWAGGYLYNEQFF
TRBJ1-1,few,TRBV9,TRBD1,TGTGCCAGCAGCGGGGGTCCCTGGGACAGCCCCGAGGCTTTCTTT,CASSGGPWDSPEAFF
TRBJ2-7,-,TRBV7-2,-,TGTGCCAGCAGCCCAGGGCAGGGAACCCCCGAGCAGTACTTC,CASSPGQGTPEQYF
TRBJ1-1,few,TRBV19,TRBD1,TGTGCCAGTAGTACCGGACAGGGGATGAACACTGAAGCTTTCTTT,CASSTGQGMNTEAFF
TRBJ1-2,-,TRBV5-1,-,TGCGCCAGCAGCTTCTCTCAGGGAAACTATGGCTACACCTTC,CASSFSQGNYGYTF
TRBJ2-2,-,TRBV7-2,-,TGTGCCAGCAGCGCGGTTAACGGCGCGAACACCGGGGAGCTGTTTTTT,CASSAVNGANTGELFF
TRBJ2-5,-,TRBV10-3,-,TGTGCCATCAGTGTGGCTAGCTCTGGAGAGACCCAGTACTTC,CAISVASSGETQYF
TRBJ1-2,-,TRBV11-2,TRBD1,TGTGCCAGCAGCCCCCAGGGGGCCCACTATGGCTACACCTTC,CASSPQGAHYGYTF
TRBJ2-7,-,TRBV9,-,TGTGCCAGCAGCGTCATGGACACGGCTCCCTACGAGCAGTACTTC,CASSVMDTAPYEQYF
TRBJ2-2,-,TRBV5-1,TRBD1,TGCGCCAGCAGCTCACAGGGGTCGAACACCGGGGAGCTGTTTTTT,CASSSQGSNTGELFF
TRBJ2-1,-,TRBV14,TRBD1,TGTGCCAGCAGCCAAATCCGGTTAGCACAGGGGATACCCCGGGAGCAGTTCTTC,CASSQIRLAQGIPREQFF